This TCR beta chain was profiled in a study of T cells after yellow fever vaccination. Findings of the study overall: Peaking faster, on day 5 versus 15, the secondary response was nonetheless weaker.

The 5'RACE template-switching step produced TCR cDNA and added a universal primer site and UMIs. TCRdb processed the 5' RACE reads anew with MiXCR; each CDR3 protein has one entry. The sample consists of 300,000 to 350,000 distinct CDR3 sequences, 4% of them appearing once. There are many counts of this clonotype. Its target is not known. The CDR3 has 13 amino acids. Germline CDR1 SGHTA, CDR2 FQGTGA. Trimming left V 5 bases short and J 14 bases short, with 16 bases between. The J gene is TRBJ1-6, the V gene TRBV7-3, with D possibly being TRBD1 (5 bases). This clonotype originated in a young man who received the YFV17D yellow fever vaccine. Sequenced material: PBMCs, taken 5 days after the yellow fever booster vaccination. The CDR3: CASSPGATEALHF. The CDR3 nucleotides are TGTGCCAGCAGCCCCGGGGCGACAGAGGCCCTCCACTTT.